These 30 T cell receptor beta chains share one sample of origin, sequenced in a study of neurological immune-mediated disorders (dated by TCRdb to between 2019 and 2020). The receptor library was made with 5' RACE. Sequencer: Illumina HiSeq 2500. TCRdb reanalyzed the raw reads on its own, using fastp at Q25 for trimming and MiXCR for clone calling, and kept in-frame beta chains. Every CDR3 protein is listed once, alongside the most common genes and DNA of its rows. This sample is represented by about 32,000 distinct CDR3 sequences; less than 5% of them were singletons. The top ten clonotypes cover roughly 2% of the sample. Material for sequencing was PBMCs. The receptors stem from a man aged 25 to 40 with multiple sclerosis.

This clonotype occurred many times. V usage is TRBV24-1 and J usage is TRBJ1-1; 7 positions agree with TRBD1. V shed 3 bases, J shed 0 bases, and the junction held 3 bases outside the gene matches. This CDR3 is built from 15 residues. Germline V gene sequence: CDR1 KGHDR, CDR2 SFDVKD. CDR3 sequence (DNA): TGTGCCACCAGTGATCGACAGGGCCTGAACACTGAAGCTTTCTTT. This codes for CATSDRQGLNTEAFF.

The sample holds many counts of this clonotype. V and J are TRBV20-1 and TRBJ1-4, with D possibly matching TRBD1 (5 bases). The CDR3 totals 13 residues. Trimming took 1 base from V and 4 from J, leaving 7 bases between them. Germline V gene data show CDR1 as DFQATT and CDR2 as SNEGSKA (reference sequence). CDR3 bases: TGCAGTGCTAGAGGGGGGATTAATGAAAAACTGTTTTTT. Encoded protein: CSARGGINEKLFF.

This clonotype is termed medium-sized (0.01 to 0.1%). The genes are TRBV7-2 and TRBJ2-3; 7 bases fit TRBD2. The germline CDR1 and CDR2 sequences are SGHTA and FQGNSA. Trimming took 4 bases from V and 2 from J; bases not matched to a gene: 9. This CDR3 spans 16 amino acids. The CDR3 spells CASSYRPAGYTDTQYF. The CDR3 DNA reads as TGTGCCAGCAGCTACAGGCCAGCGGGGTACACAGATACGCAGTATTTT.

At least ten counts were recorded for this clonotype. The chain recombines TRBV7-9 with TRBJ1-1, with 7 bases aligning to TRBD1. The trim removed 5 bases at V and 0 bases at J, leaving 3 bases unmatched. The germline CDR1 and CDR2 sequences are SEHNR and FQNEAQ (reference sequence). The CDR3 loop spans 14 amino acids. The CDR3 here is CASSGGTVNTEAFF. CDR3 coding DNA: TGTGCCAGCAGCGGAGGGACAGTGAACACTGAAGCTTTCTTT.

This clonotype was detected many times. CDR3 DNA sequence: TGCGCCAGCAGCCAAACGTCTAGCACAGATACGCAGTATTTT. Translating it yields CASSQTSSTDTQYF. V gene TRBV4-1 combines with J gene TRBJ2-3; no clear D gene. Trimming left V 2 bases short and J 0 bases short, with 6 bases between. This CDR3 is 14 amino acids long. Germline loops: CDR1 MGHRA, CDR2 YSYEKL.

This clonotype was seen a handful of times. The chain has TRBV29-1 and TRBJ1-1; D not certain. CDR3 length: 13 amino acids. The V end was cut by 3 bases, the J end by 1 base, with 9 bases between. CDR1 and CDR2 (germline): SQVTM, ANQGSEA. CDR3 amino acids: CSVEEQENTEAFF. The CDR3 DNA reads TGCAGCGTTGAGGAACAAGAGAACACTGAAGCTTTCTTT. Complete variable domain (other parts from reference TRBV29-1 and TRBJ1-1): SAVISQKPSRDICQRGTSLTIQCQVDSQVTMMFWYRQQPGQSLTLIATANQGSEATYESGFVIDKFPISRPNLTFSTLTVSNMSPEDSSIYLCSVEEQENTEAFFGQGTRLTVV.

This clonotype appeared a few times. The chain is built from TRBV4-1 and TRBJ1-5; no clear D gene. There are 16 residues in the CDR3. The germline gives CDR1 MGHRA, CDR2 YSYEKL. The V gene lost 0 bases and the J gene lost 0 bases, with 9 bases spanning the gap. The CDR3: CASSQEGGSSNQPQHF. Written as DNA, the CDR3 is TGCGCCAGCAGCCAAGAAGGAGGGAGTAGCAATCAGCCCCAGCATTTT.

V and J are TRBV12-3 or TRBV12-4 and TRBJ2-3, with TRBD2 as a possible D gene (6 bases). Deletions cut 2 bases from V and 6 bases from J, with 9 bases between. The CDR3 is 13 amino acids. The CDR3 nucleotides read TGTGCCAGCAGTTTACAGGAGGGGGATACGCAGTATTTT. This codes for CASSLQEGDTQYF.

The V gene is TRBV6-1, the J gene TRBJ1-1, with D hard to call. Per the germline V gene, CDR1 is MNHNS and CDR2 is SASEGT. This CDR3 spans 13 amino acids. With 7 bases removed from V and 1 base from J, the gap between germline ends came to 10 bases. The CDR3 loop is CASKVTANTEAFF. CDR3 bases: TGTGCCAGCAAGGTCACCGCGAACACTGAAGCTTTCTTT.

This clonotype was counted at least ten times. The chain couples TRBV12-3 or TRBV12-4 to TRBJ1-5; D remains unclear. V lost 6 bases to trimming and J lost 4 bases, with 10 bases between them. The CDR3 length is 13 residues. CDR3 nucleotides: TGTGCCAGCAGCCTCTCTCCGAATCAGCCCCAGCATTTT. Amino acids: CASSLSPNQPQHF.

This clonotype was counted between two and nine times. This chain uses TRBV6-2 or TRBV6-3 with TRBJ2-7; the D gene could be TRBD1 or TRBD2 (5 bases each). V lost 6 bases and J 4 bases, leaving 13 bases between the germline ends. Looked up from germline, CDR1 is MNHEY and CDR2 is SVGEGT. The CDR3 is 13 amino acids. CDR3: CASRPGTLYEQYF. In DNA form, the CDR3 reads TGTGCCAGCAGACCCGGGACCCTATACGAGCAGTACTTC.

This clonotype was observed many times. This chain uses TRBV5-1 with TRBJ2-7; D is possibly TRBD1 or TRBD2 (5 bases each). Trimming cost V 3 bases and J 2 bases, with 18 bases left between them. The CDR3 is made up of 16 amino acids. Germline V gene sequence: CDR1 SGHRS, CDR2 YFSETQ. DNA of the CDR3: TGCGCCAGCAGCTACAATGAGGGGCCTCCAACCTACGAGCAGTACTTC. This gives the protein CASSYNEGPPTYEQYF.

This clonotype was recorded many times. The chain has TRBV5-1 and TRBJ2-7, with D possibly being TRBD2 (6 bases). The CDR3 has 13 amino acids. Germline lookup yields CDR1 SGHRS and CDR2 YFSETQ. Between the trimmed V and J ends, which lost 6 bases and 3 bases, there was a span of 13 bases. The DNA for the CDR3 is TGCGCCAGCACCCCGACGGGAGACTACGAGCAGTACTTC. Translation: CASTPTGDYEQYF.

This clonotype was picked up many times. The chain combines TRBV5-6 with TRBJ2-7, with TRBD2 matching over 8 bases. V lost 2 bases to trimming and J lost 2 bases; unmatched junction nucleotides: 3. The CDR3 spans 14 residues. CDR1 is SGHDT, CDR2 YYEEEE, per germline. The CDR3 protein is CASSFPGLAYEQYF. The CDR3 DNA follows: TGTGCCAGCAGCTTTCCGGGACTAGCCTACGAGCAGTACTTC.

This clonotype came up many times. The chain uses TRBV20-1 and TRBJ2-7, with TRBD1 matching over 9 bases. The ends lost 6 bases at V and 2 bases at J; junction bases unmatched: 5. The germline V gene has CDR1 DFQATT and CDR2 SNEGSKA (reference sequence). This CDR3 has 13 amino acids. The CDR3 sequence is CSAPGQGPYEQYF. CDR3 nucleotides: TGCAGTGCCCCGGGACAGGGTCCCTACGAGCAGTACTTC.

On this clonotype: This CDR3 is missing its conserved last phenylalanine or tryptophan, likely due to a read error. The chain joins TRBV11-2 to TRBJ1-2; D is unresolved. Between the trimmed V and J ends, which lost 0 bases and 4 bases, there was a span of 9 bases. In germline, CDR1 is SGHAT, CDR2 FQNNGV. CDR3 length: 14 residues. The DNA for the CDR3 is TGTGCCAGCAGCTTAGAATCGATCCTCTATGGCTACACCAAC. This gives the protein CASSLESILYGYTN.

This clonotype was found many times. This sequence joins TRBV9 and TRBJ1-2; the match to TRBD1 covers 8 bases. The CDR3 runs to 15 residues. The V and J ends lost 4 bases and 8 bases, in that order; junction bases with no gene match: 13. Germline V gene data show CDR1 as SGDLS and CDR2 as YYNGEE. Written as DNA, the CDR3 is TGTGCCAGCAGCCCCCAGGACAGGGAGCTTTCGGGCTACACCTTC. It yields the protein CASSPQDRELSGYTF.

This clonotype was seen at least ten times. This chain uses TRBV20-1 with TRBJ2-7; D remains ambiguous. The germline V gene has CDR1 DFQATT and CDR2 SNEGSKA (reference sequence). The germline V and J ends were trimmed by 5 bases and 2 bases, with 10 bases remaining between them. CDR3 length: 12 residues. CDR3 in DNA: TGCAGTGCTGACGTTGGGACCTACGAGCAGTACTTC. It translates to CSADVGTYEQYF.

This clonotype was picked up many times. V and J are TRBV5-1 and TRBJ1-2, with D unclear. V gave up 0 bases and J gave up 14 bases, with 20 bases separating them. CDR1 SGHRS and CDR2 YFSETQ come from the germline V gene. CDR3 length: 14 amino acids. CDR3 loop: CASSLEGRTSSKTF. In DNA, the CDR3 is TGCGCCAGCAGCTTGGAGGGCAGGACCTCTTCTAAGACCTTC.

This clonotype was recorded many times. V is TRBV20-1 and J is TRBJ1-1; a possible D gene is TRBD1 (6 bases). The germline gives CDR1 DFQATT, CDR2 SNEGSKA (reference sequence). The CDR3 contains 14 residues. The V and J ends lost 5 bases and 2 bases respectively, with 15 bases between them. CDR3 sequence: CSAHRDGRNTEAFF. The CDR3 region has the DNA TGCAGTGCTCACAGGGATGGTAGAAACACTGAAGCTTTCTTT.

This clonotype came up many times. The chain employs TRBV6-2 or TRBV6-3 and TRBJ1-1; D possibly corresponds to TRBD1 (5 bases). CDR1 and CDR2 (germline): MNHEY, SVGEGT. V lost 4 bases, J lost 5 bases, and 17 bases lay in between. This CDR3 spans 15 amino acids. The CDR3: CASSFLRGMGTEAFF. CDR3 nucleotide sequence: TGTGCCAGCAGTTTTTTACGGGGGATGGGGACTGAAGCTTTCTTT.

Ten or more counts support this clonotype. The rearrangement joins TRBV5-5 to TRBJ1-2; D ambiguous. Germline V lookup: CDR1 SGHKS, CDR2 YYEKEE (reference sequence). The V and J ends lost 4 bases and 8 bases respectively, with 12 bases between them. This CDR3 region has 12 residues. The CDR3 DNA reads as TGTGCCAGCAGCCGAGTCGTTGAGGGCTACACCTTC. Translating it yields CASSRVVEGYTF.

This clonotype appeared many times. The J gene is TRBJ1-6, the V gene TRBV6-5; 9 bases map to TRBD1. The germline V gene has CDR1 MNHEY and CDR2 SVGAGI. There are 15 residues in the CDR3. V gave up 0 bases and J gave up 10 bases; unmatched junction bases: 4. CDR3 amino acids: CASSYSRTGESPLHF. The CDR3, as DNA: TGTGCCAGCAGTTACTCGCGGACAGGGGAATCACCCCTCCACTTT.

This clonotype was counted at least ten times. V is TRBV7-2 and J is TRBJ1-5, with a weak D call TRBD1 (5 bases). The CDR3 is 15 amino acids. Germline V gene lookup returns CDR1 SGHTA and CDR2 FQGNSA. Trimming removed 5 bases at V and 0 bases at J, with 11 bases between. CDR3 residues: CASSLVDSSNQPQHF. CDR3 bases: TGTGCCAGCAGCCTCGTAGACAGTAGCAATCAGCCCCAGCATTTT.

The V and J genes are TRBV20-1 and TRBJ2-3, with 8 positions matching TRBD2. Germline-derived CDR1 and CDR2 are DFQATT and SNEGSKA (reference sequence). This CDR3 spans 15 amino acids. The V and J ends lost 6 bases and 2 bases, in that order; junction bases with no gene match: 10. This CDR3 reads CSAPPGGAFTDTQYF. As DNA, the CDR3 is TGCAGTGCCCCCCCGGGGGGGGCCTTCACAGATACGCAGTATTTT.

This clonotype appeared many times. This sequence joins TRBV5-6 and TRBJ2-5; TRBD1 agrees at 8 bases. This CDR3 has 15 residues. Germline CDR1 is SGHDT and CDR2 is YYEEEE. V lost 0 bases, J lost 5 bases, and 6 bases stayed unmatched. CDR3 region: CASSLGQGAWETQYF. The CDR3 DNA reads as TGTGCCAGCAGCTTGGGCCAGGGGGCCTGGGAGACCCAGTACTTC.

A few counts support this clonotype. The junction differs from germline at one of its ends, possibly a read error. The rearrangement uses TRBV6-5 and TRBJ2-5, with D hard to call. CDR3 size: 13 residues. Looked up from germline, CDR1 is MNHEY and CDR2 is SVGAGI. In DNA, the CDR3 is TGTGCCAGTAGTTACTCGGTCCAAGAGACCCAGTACTTC. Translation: CASSYSVQETQYF.

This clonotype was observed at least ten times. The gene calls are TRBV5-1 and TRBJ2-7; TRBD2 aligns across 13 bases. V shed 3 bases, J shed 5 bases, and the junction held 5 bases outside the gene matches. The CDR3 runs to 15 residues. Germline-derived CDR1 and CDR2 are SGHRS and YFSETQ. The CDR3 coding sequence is TGCGCCAGCAGCTCGGGACTAGCGGGGATCGACGAGCAGTACTTC. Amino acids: CASSSGLAGIDEQYF.

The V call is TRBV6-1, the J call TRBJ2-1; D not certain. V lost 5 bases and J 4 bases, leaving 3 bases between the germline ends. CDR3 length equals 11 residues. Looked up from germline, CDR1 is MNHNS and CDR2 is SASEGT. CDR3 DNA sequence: TGTGCCAGCAGTCCATACAATGAGCAGTTCTTC. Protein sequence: CASSPYNEQFF.

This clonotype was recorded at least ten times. In nucleotides, the CDR3 is TGTGCCAGCAGTTACAGTGACGGTCTCTACGAGCAGTACTTC. Encoded protein: CASSYSDGLYEQYF. The rearrangement uses TRBV6-5 and TRBJ2-7; D gene uncertain. Germline CDR1 and CDR2: MNHEY and SVGAGI. V was clipped by 2 bases and J by 3 bases, with 11 bases between them. This CDR3 has 14 amino acids.